Listed here are 26 T cell receptor beta chains from one sample, sequenced in a study of cytomegalovirus exposure and HLA in healthy donors. Both 60 Vbeta primers and 13 Jbeta primers went into the PCR. TCRdb's table, derived via immunoSEQ multiplex PCR, lists solely in-frame clones and lacks some. The sample contains hundreds of thousands of clones, roughly two thirds of which appear only once. Sequencing was done on a sample of PBMCs. The receptor source for this set is a female donor in good health and CMV-seronegative.

This sequence joins TRBV5-8 and TRBJ1-5; D is perhaps TRBD1 (5 bases). The length of the CDR3 is 12 residues. Germline V gene data show CDR1 as SGHTS and CDR2 as YDEGEE. Trimming took 5 bases from V and 10 from J, leaving 13 bases between them. The CDR3 DNA sequence: TGTGCCAGCAGAACCCAAGGGGTTCCCCAGCATTTT. Protein product: CASRTQGVPQHF.

The rearrangement joins TRBV28 to TRBJ1-5; 7 bases are a match to TRBD1. The germline V gene has CDR1 MDHEN and CDR2 SYDVKM. V lost 5 bases to trimming and J lost 11 bases; unmatched junction nucleotides: 9. The CDR3 extends over 13 amino acids. The CDR3 bases are TGTGCCAGCAGTCGACAGGGAGTACTAGCCCAGCATTTT. This gives the protein CASSRQGVLAQHF.

The rearrangement uses TRBV7-9 and TRBJ2-7; TRBD2 aligns across 9 bases. This CDR3 comprises 17 residues. Germline values: CDR1 SEHNR, CDR2 FQNEAQ (reference sequence). After removal of 4 bases from V and 3 bases from J, the junction contained 13 bases not matched to a gene. CDR3 sequence (DNA): TGTGCCAGCAGCTCTCGGCTTAGCGGGAGCCGAATCTACGAGCAGTACTTC. It translates to CASSSRLSGSRIYEQYF.

The chain is built from TRBV9 and TRBJ1-2; 12 nucleotides align to TRBD1. This CDR3 spans 17 amino acids. In germline, CDR1 is SGDLS, CDR2 YYNGEE. With 2 bases clipped from V and 4 bases from J, the junction kept 9 bases outside the gene matches. CDR3 nucleotide sequence: TGTGCCAGCAGCGTCTCCGGGACAGGGGGCGCGGCCTATGGCTACACCTTC. It encodes CASSVSGTGGAAYGYTF.

The chain joins TRBV5-4 to TRBJ2-3; possibly TRBD2 for D (6 bases). With 1 base removed from V and 0 bases from J, the gap between germline ends came to 12 bases. The V gene's germline CDR1 is SGHNT and CDR2 YYREEE (reference sequence). This CDR3 comprises 16 residues. The CDR3 region has the DNA TGTGCCAGCAGCTTGTACCGGGGGACTAGCACAGATACGCAGTATTTT. Its protein is CASSLYRGTSTDTQYF. The full variable domain, rest sourced from reference TRBV5-4 and TRBJ2-3, is ETGVTQSPTHLIKTRGQQVTLRCSSQSGHNTVSWYQQALGQGPQFIFQYYREEENGRGNFPPRFSGLQFPNYSSELNVNALELDDSALYLCASSLYRGTSTDTQYFGPGTRLTVL.

V usage is TRBV4-1 and J usage is TRBJ2-1; 11 bases are shared with TRBD2. Germline CDR1 is MGHRA and CDR2 is YSYEKL. V lost 1 base and J lost 7; bases outside the gene matches: 15. This CDR3 is 19 amino acids long. In DNA, the CDR3 is TGCGCCAGCAGCCAAGTTAACGTTATTCTAGCGGGAGGAAGGAATGAGCAGTTCTTC. This codes for CASSQVNVILAGGRNEQFF.

Here the CDR3 reads CASSGGGANQPQHF. In nucleotides, the CDR3 is TGTGCCAGCAGCGGCGGGGGGGCCAATCAGCCCCAGCATTTT. The rearrangement links TRBV5-6 to TRBJ1-5; D perhaps matches TRBD1 (6 bases). V was shortened by 4 bases and J by 3 bases, with 11 bases between the two germline ends. Germline V gene data show CDR1 as SGHDT and CDR2 as YYEEEE. The CDR3 loop spans 14 amino acids.

Concerning this clone: Germline and junction disagree at one end, which may indicate a read error. V usage is TRBV7-9 and J usage is TRBJ2-5; D is perhaps TRBD1 (5 bases). The CDR3 is 12 amino acids. Germline CDR1 is SEHNR and CDR2 is FQNEAQ (reference sequence). CDR3 amino acids: CSSTTGQETQYF. The CDR3 DNA is TGTTCCAGCACTACAGGTCAAGAGACCCAGTACTTC.

V gene TRBV30 combines with J gene TRBJ1-1; D is unclear. The germline V gene encodes CDR1 GTSNPN and CDR2 SVGIG (reference sequence). The CDR3 is made up of 12 amino acids. The V and J ends lost 5 bases and 3 bases respectively, with 10 bases between them. The CDR3 DNA is TGTGCCTGGGGGCCAGCAGACACTGAAGCTTTCTTT. Amino acids: CAWGPADTEAFF. Filled out from reference TRBV30 and TRBJ1-1, the complete variable domain reads SQTIHQWPATLVQPVGSPLSLECTVEGTSNPNLYWYRQAAGRGLQLLFYSVGIGQISSEVPQNLSASRPQDRQFILSSKKLLLSDSGFYLCAWGPADTEAFFGQGTRLTVV.

The gene calls are TRBV5-5 and TRBJ1-2; weak D call: TRBD1 (6 bases). V was cut by 2 bases and J by 0 bases, with 20 bases left in between. CDR1 is SGHKS and CDR2 is YYEKEE in the germline V gene (reference sequence). The CDR3 spans 18 residues. The DNA for the CDR3 is TGTGCCAGCAGCTTTGTCCCCGGGACATCTTTAGCTAACTATGGCTACACCTTC. It codes for CASSFVPGTSLANYGYTF.

The rearrangement uses TRBV2 and TRBJ2-1, with TRBD2 matching over 10 bases. The V segment lost 7 bases and the J segment 7 bases; nucleotides outside the gene matches: 4. Germline-derived CDR1 and CDR2 are SNHLY and FYNNEI. The CDR3 loop spans 13 amino acids. The CDR3 is CASTTSGANEQFF. CDR3 DNA: TGTGCCAGCACCACTAGCGGGGCAAATGAGCAGTTCTTC.

The chain is built from TRBV4-1 and TRBJ1-4, with D maybe TRBD1 (5 bases). The germline V gene encodes CDR1 MGHRA and CDR2 YSYEKL. CDR3 length: 17 residues. V was trimmed by 1 base and J by 5 bases, leaving 17 bases between them. The CDR3, as DNA: TGCGCCAGCAGCCAAGGGGGGGGAAGACAGCCCAATGAAAAACTGTTTTTT. This translates into CASSQGGGRQPNEKLFF.

CDR3 nucleotides: TGTGCCTGGAGGGATCGGGACAGGGGGCACACTGAAGCTTTCTTT. Residues: CAWRDRDRGHTEAFF. The rearrangement joins TRBV30 to TRBJ1-1, with 12 bases matching TRBD1. The V gene end was trimmed by 3 bases and the J gene end by 3 bases; junction bases not matched to a gene: 5. The germline V gene encodes CDR1 GTSNPN and CDR2 SVGIG (reference sequence). The CDR3 consists of 15 residues.

The genes are TRBV27 and TRBJ2-7; D might be TRBD2 (5 bases). The germline V and J ends were trimmed by 3 bases and 2 bases, with 14 bases remaining between them. Per the germline V gene, CDR1 is MNHEY and CDR2 is SMNVEV (reference sequence). The CDR3 runs 15 residues. CDR3 nucleotide sequence: TGTGCCAGCAGTTTCAGTGCGAGGGCCCCCTACGAGCAGTACTTC. This codes for CASSFSARAPYEQYF.

This chain connects TRBV6-1 to TRBJ2-1; D remains unclear. Between the trimmed V and J ends, which lost 8 bases and 6 bases, there was a span of 8 bases. CDR1 MNHNS and CDR2 SASEGT come from the germline V gene. This CDR3 spans 11 amino acids. The CDR3: CASQNFNEQFF. The DNA of the CDR3 is TGTGCCAGCCAAAACTTCAATGAGCAGTTCTTC.

The V and J genes are TRBV28 and TRBJ2-6; tentatively, D is TRBD1 (5 bases). V lost 10 bases and J 3 bases, leaving 10 bases between the germline ends. Germline CDR1 is MDHEN and CDR2 is SYDVKM. The CDR3 is made up of 13 amino acids. The CDR3, as DNA: TGTGCCATCCAGGGTGGTGGGGCCAACGTCCTGACTTTC. Its protein product is CAIQGGGANVLTF.

The rearrangement links TRBV4-2 to TRBJ2-1; D remains ambiguous. CDR1 is LGHNA and CDR2 is YNFKEQ in the germline V gene. This CDR3 contains 17 residues. V was cut by 2 bases and J by 4 bases, with 18 bases left in between. The CDR3 loop is CASSQLPGPGPYNEQFF. CDR3 DNA: TGTGCCAGCAGCCAATTGCCCGGTCCCGGTCCTTACAATGAGCAGTTCTTC.

The CDR3 DNA reads TGTGCCTGGAGTGGGCCGGGGTACAAATACAATGAGCAGTTCTTC. Translated, it gives CAWSGPGYKYNEQFF. The J gene is TRBJ2-1, the V gene TRBV30, with D perhaps TRBD2 (5 bases). CDR3 length: 15 residues. From germline, CDR1 is GTSNPN and CDR2 SVGIG (reference sequence). Trimming shortened V by 1 base and J by 4 bases, and 14 bases separated the two germline ends.

This rearrangement joins TRBV19 to TRBJ2-1, with a tentative D call TRBD1 (7 bases). This CDR3 has 15 amino acids. The germline gives CDR1 LNHDA, CDR2 SQIVND (reference sequence). V dropped 6 bases and J dropped 4 bases, with 16 bases sitting between them. The CDR3 DNA is TGTGCCAGTAGCAGTGGGGCAGGGGGGTACAATGAGCAGTTCTTC. Its translation: CASSSGAGGYNEQFF.

The chain carries TRBV7-3 and TRBJ2-1, with a tentative D call TRBD2 (5 bases). This CDR3 has 14 residues. Germline CDR1 and CDR2: SGHTA and FQGTGA. V lost 2 bases to trimming and J lost 3 bases, with 8 bases between them. CDR3 sequence: CASSLSRDYNEQFF. As DNA, the CDR3 is TGTGCCAGCAGCTTATCCCGGGACTACAATGAGCAGTTCTTC.

Regarding this clone: The sample holds other DNA sequences that translate to the same CDR3. The chain uses TRBV30 and TRBJ1-3; weak D call: TRBD1 (5 bases). Trimming took off 4 bases at V and 4 bases at J, with 17 bases between the two ends. Germline V gene data show CDR1 as GTSNPN and CDR2 as SVGIG (reference sequence). The CDR3 spans 15 residues. CDR3 protein: CAWNARGSLGNTIYF. CDR3 DNA: TGTGCCTGGAATGCTAGGGGTTCATTAGGAAACACCATATATTTT.

CDR3 sequence (DNA): TGTGCCAGCAGCTTCGGACTATTGCAAACTGGGGAGCTGTTTTTT. Translated, it gives CASSFGLLQTGELFF. This chain connects TRBV7-2 to TRBJ2-2, with D possibly being TRBD2 (6 bases). The CDR3 runs 15 residues. The V gene's germline CDR1 is SGHTA and CDR2 FQGNSA. Deletions cut 3 bases from V and 8 bases from J, with 16 bases between.

This clone was seen a single time. The rearrangement joins TRBV5-1 to TRBJ2-3; no firm D call. This CDR3 spans 14 amino acids. The V end lost 4 bases, the J end lost 5 bases, and 14 bases lay between the germline ends. The V gene's germline CDR1 is SGHRS and CDR2 YFSETQ. CDR3 sequence: CASSRVPSRDTQYF. The CDR3 DNA is TGCGCCAGCAGCAGAGTCCCCTCCCGAGATACGCAGTATTTT.

CDR3 in amino acids: CASRPTSAYEQYF. Written as DNA, the CDR3 is TGCGCCAGCAGACCGACTAGCGCCTACGAGCAGTACTTC. This chain links TRBV5-1 with TRBJ2-7; 8 bases are a match to TRBD2. Looked up from germline, CDR1 is SGHRS and CDR2 is YFSETQ. This CDR3 contains 13 residues. The V and J ends lost 5 bases and 2 bases, in that order; junction bases with no gene match: 3.

This clone was detected a few times. This chain links TRBV7-3 with TRBJ2-1; 10 bases are a match to TRBD2. Per germline, CDR1 SGHTA and CDR2 FQGTGA. The CDR3 consists of 15 residues. V lost 1 base and J lost 7; bases outside the gene matches: 4. DNA for the CDR3: TGTGCCAGCAGCTTAAGGGTAGCGGGAGGAAATGAGCAGTTCTTC. Its translation is CASSLRVAGGNEQFF.

This clone was counted between two and nine times. The chain recombines TRBV6-6 with TRBJ2-7; D is perhaps TRBD1 (6 bases). CDR1 is MNHNY, CDR2 SVGAGI, per germline (reference sequence). CDR3 size: 14 residues. Trimming removed 5 bases at V and 1 base at J, with 12 bases between. The CDR3 region is CASSPRGGSYEQYF. As DNA, the CDR3 is TGTGCCAGCAGTCCACGAGGGGGTTCCTACGAGCAGTACTTC.